The text below deals with one TCR beta chain. What it binds is unknown. The libraries of TRB cDNA were prepared using 5' RACE with UMI labels. TCRdb reanalyzed the 5' RACE reads and collapses them to one entry per CDR3 protein, without DNA. This repertoire includes some 4,900 distinct CDR3 sequences. Triplicates of 300,000 or so cells were sorted from each CD8+ T cell subset. Germline CDR1 and CDR2: SGHDT and YYEEEE. The CDR3 runs 15 residues. This sample was taken from a study of CXCR3-negative and CXCR3-positive naive CD8 T cells. Whole-study results and caveats: Partially decreased CXCR3 expression was recorded after cryopreservation, and fresh PBMCs were used in most assays.

The sequencing sample was made of naive CXCR3- CD8+ T cells from blood. Subset given: CD45RO-CCR7+CD27+CD95- naive CD8+ T cells lacking CXCR3 (TNR3-). This rearrangement joins TRBV5-6 to TRBJ1-1. The source is a human donor in good health. Some clones in this sample may be carry-over from other donors' samples. The CDR3 is CASSFFGSMNTEAFF.